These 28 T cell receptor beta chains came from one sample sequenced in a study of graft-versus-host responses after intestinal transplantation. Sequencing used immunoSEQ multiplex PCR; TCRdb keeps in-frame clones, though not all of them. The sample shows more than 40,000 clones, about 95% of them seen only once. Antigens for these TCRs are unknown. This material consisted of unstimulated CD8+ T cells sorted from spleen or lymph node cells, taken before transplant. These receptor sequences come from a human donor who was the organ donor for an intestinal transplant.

CDR3 in DNA: TGTGCCAGCAGTTCCCGTAAGCGGGGTAGTTACGAGCAGTACTTC. Encoded protein: CASSSRKRGSYEQYF. V usage is TRBV13 and J usage is TRBJ2-7; 7 nucleotides match TRBD2. The CDR3 contains 15 residues. Germline loops: CDR1 PRHDT, CDR2 FYEKMQ (reference sequence). V lost 6 bases to trimming and J lost 4 bases; unmatched junction nucleotides: 12.

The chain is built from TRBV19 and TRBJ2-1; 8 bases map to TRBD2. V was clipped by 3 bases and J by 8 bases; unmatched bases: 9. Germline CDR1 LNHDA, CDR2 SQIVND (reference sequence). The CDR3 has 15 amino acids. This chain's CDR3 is CASSIWSGGWDEQFF. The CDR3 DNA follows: TGTGCCAGTAGTATCTGGAGCGGGGGCTGGGATGAGCAGTTCTTC.

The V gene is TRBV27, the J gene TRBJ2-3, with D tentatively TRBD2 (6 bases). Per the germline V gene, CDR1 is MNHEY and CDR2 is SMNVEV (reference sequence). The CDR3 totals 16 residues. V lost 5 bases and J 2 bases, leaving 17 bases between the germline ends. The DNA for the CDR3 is TGTGCCAGCAGTGCCGAATCCGGGACTTCCACAGATACGCAGTATTTT. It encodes CASSAESGTSTDTQYF.

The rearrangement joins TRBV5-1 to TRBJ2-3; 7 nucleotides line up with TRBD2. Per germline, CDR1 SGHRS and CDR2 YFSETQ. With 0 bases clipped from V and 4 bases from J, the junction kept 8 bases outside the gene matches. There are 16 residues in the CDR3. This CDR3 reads CASSLATGGWADTQYF. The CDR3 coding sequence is TGCGCCAGCAGCTTGGCCACGGGGGGTTGGGCAGATACGCAGTATTTT.

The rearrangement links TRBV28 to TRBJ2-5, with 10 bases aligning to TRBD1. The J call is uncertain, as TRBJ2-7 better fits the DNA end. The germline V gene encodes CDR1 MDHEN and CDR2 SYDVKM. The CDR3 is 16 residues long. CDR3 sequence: CASSLPRTGGSYEQYF. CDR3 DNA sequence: TGTGCCAGCAGTTTACCCAGGACAGGGGGGTCCTACGAGCAGTACTTC.

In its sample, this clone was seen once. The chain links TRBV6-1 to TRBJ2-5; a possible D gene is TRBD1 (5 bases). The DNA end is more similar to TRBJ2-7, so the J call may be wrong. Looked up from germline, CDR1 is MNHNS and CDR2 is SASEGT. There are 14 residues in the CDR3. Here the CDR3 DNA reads TGTGCCAGCAGTGAAGTAGGCAGGGCTTACGAGCAGTACTTC. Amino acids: CASSEVGRAYEQYF.

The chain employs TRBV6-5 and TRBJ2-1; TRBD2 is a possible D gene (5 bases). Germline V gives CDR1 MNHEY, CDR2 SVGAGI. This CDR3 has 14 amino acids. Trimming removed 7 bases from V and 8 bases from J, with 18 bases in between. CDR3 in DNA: TGTGCCAGCACCCTCTCTTCTAGCTGGGATGAGCAGTTCTTC. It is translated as CASTLSSSWDEQFF.

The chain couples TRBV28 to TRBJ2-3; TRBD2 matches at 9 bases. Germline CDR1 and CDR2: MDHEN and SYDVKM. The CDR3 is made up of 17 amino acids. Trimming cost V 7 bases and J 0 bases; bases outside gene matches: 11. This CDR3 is CASMRDASGDSTDTQYF. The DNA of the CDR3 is TGTGCCAGCATGCGAGATGCTAGCGGGGATAGCACAGATACGCAGTATTTT.

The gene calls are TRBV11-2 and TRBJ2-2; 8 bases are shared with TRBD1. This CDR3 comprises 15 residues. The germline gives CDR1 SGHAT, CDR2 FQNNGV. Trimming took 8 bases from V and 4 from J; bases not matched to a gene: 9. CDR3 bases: TGTGCCAGCGAATCGGACAGGGTGATCACCGGGGAGCTGTTTTTT. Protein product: CASESDRVITGELFF.

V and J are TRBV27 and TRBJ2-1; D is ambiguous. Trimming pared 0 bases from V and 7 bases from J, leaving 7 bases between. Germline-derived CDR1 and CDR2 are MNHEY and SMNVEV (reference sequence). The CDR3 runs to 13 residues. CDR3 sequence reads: CASSLSGSNEQFF. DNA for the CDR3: TGTGCCAGCAGTTTATCAGGGTCGAATGAGCAGTTCTTC.

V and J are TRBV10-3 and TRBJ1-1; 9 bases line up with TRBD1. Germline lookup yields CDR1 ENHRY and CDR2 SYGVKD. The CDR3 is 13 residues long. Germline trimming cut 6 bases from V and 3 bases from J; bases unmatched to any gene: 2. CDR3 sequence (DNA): TGTGCCATCAGCCGGACAGGGGACACTGAAGCTTTCTTT. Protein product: CAISRTGDTEAFF.

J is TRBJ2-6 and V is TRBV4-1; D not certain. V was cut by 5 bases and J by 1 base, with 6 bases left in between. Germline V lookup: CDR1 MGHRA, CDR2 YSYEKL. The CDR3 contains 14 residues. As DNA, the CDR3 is TGCGCCAGCAGCACCGCTTCTGGGGCCAACGTCCTGACTTTC. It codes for CASSTASGANVLTF.

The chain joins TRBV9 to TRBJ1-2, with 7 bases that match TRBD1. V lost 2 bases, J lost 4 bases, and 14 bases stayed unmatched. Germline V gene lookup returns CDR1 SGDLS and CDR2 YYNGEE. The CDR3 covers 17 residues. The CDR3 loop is CASSVSPIQGSGYGYTF. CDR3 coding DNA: TGTGCCAGCAGCGTTAGCCCCATACAGGGGAGTGGCTATGGCTACACCTTC.

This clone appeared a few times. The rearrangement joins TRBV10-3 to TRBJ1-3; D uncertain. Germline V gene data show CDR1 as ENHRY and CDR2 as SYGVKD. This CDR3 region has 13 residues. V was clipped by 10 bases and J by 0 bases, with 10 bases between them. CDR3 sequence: CATLTDSGNTIYF. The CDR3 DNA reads TGTGCCACCTTAACTGACTCTGGAAACACCATATATTTT.

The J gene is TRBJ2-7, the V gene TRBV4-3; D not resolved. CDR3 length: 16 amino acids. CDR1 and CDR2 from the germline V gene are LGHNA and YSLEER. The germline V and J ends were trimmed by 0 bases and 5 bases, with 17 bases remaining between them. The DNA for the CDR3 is TGCGCCAGCAGCCAAGATCGCAACCCTAGTAACCACGAGCAGTACTTC. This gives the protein CASSQDRNPSNHEQYF.

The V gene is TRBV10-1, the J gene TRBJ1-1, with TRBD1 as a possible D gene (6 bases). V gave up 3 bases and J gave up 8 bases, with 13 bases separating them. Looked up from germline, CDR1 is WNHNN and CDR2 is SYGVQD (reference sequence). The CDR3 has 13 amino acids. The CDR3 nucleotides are TGCGCCAGCAGTGAATCCCCGGGGGCGGAAGCTTTCTTT. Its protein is CASSESPGAEAFF.

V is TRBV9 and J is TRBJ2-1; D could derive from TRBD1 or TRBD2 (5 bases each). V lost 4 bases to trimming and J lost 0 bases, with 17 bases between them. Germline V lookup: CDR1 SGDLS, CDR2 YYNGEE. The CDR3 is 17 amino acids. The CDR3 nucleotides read TGTGCCAGCAGCCCACAAGGGACCGAGAGCTCCTACAATGAGCAGTTCTTC. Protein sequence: CASSPQGTESSYNEQFF.

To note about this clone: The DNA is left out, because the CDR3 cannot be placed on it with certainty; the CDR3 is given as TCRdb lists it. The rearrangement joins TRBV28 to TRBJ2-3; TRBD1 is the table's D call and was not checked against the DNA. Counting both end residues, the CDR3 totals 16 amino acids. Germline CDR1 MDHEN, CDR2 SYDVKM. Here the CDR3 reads CASSSSGTGYTDTQYF.

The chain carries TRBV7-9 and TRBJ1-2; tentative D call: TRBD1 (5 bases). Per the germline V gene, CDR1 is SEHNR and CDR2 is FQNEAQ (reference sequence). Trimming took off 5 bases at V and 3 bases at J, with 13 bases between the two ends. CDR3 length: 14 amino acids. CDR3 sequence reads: CASSPGPGYYGYTF. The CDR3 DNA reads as TGTGCCAGCAGCCCAGGGCCAGGGTACTATGGCTACACCTTC.

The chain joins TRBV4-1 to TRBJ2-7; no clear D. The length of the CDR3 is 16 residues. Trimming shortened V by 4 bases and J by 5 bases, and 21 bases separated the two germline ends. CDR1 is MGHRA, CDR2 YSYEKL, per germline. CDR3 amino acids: CASSPTAATVGNEQYF. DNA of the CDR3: TGCGCCAGCAGCCCGACTGCCGCTACCGTGGGGAACGAGCAGTACTTC.

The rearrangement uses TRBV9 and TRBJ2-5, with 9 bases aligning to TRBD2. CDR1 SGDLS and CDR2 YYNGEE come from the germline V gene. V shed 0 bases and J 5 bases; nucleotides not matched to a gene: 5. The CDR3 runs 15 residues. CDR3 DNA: TGTGCCAGCAGCGTAGGGGGGACTAGCAGCGAGACCCAGTACTTC. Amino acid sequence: CASSVGGTSSETQYF.

Written as DNA, the CDR3 is TGTGCCAGCAGCGCTTCTAACCGACAGGGGCGAAACACCATATATTTT. Protein: CASSASNRQGRNTIYF. The J gene is TRBJ1-3, the V gene TRBV11-3, with TRBD1 matching over 8 bases. Germline V gene data show CDR1 as SGHNT and CDR2 as YENEEA. V shed 5 bases, J shed 5 bases, and the junction held 11 bases outside the gene matches. The CDR3 length is 16 residues.

CDR3 DNA sequence: TGCGCCAGCAGCCAGATAGGACAATTCTACGAGCAGTACTTC. It codes for CASSQIGQFYEQYF. This chain uses TRBV4-1 with TRBJ2-7; weak D call: TRBD1 (5 bases). Germline values: CDR1 MGHRA, CDR2 YSYEKL. With 3 bases removed from V and 3 bases from J, the gap between germline ends came to 12 bases. This CDR3 is built from 14 residues.

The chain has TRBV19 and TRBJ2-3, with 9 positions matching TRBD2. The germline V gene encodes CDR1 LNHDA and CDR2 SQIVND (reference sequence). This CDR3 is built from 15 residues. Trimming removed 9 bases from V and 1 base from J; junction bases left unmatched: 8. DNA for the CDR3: TGTGCCAGCCACGGGACTAGCTACGGCACAGATACGCAGTATTTT. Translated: CASHGTSYGTDTQYF.

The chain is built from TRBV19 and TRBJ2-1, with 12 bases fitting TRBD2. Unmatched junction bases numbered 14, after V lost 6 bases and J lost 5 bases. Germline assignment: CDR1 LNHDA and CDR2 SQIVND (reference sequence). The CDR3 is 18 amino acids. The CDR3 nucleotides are TGTGCCAGTAGCCCTAGCGGGGGGGCTTATAGTGTGGACAATGAGCAGTTCTTC. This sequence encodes CASSPSGGAYSVDNEQFF.

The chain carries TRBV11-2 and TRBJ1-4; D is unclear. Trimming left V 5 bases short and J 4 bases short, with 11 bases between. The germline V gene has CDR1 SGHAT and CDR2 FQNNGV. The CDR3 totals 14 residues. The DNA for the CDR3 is TGTGCCAGCAGCGGATACAGAGATAATGAAAAACTGTTTTTT. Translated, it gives CASSGYRDNEKLFF.

This CDR3 is CASSSGTGWNSPLHF. The DNA of the CDR3 is TGTGCCAGCAGCTCCGGGACAGGGTGGAATTCACCCCTCCACTTT. V gene TRBV6-6 combines with J gene TRBJ1-6; 9 nucleotides align to TRBD1. Trimming removed 6 bases from V and 7 bases from J; junction bases left unmatched: 7. CDR3 length: 15 residues. Germline V gene sequence: CDR1 MNHNY, CDR2 SVGAGI (reference sequence).

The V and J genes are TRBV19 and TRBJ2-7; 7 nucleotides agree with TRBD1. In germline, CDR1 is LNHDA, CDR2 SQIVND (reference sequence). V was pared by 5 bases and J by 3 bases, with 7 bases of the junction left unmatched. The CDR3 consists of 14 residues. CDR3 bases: TGTGCCAGTAGTTACCGACAGGGAGTCTACGAGCAGTACTTC. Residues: CASSYRQGVYEQYF.